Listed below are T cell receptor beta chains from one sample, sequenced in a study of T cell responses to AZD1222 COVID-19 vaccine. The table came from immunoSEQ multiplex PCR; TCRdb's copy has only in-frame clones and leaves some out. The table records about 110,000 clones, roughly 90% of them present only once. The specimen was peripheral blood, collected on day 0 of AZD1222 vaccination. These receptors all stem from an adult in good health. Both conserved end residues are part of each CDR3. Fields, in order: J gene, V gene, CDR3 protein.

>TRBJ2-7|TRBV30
CACPGGTGAEQYF
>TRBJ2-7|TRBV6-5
CASSYGTGAYEQYF
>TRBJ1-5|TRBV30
CAWSLNTGLQPQHF
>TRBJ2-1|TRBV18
CASSPRKGVYNEQFF
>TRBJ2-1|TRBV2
CASSWDLGDQEQFF
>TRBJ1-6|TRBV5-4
CASSSGQINSPLHF
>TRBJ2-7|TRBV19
CASSTYLPGLAGVSEEQYF
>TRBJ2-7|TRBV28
CASSPPLSAEQYF
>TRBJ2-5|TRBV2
CASSARTSGEQETQYF
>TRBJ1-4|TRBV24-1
CATIDSGTGGDPYEKLFF
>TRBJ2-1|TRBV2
CASTGLREYSLFF
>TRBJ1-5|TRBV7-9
CASSSGTGVFNQPQHF
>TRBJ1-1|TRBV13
CASSFSTGMPTEAFF
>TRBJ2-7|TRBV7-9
CASSQGGLYEQYF
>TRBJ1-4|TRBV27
CASSSLAQTNEKLFF
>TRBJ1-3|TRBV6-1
CASSVTDGGSGNTIYF
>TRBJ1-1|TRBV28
CASSGTGVEAFF
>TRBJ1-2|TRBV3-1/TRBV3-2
CASSQVGGAALYGGYTF
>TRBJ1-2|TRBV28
CASSLETGGGLVGGYTF
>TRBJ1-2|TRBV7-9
CASSLALGLANYGYTF
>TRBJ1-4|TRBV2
CASSDLKGFNEKLFF
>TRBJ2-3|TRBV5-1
CASSWRQGEGTDTQYF
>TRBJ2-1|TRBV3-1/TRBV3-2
CASSQVSLADNEQFF
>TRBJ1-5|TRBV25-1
CASMVRGHNQPQHF
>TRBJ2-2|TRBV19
CASSMTRGRGTGELFF
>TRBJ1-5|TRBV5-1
CASSFDSGGQPQHF
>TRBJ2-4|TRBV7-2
CASSRSGAPGNIQYF
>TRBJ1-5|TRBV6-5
CASSFKTGGNQPQHF
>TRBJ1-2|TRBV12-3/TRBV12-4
CASTPLYGYTF
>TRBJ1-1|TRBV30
CAWSVVVNTEAFF
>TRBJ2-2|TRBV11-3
CASSRTRGAGELFF